The 14 T cell receptor beta chains given below trace back to one sample, sequenced in a study of T cells after yellow fever vaccination. TCRdb analysed the 5' RACE reads with MiXCR anew, one entry per CDR3 protein. The sample consists of approximately 120,000 distinct CDR3 sequences, more than 7.5% of them appearing once. Sequencing used CD8+ T cells sorted from PBMCs, obtained on the day of the yellow fever booster vaccination. Source of these receptors: a man younger than 35 who received the YFV17D yellow fever vaccine.

This clonotype was picked up a small number of times. The CDR3 bases are TGTGCCAGCAGTGAAAGGGATAACTATGGCTACACCTTC. Protein sequence: CASSERDNYGYTF. The rearrangement uses TRBV2 and TRBJ1-2; D not certain. This CDR3 contains 13 residues. Germline V gene data show CDR1 as SNHLY and CDR2 as FYNNEI. V shed 2 bases and J shed 1 base, with 5 bases lying between them.

The J gene is TRBJ2-3, the V gene TRBV7-6; D gene unclear. Germline CDR1 reads SGHVS; CDR2 reads FNYEAQ. The CDR3 is 14 amino acids. Between the trimmed V and J ends, which lost 2 bases and 0 bases, there was a span of 6 bases. The CDR3 DNA sequence: TGTGCCAGCAGCTTACAAGGGAGCACAGATACGCAGTATTTT. Protein: CASSLQGSTDTQYF.

This clonotype was counted a few times. V usage is TRBV5-5 and J usage is TRBJ2-4; the D gene could be TRBD1 or TRBD2 (5 bases each). Germline CDR1 and CDR2: SGHKS and YYEKEE (reference sequence). The CDR3 consists of 15 residues. Between the trimmed V and J ends, which lost 1 base and 1 base, there was a span of 9 bases. The CDR3 sequence: CASSLQGVAKNIQYF. In DNA, the CDR3 is TGTGCCAGCAGCTTGCAGGGAGTGGCCAAAAACATTCAGTACTTC. The whole variable domain, filled in from reference TRBV5-5 and TRBJ2-4, reads DAGVTQSPTHLIKTRGQQVTLRCSPISGHKSVSWYQQVLGQGPQFIFQYYEKEERGRGNFPDRFSARQFPNYSSELNVNALLLGDSALYLCASSLQGVAKNIQYFGAGTRLSVL.

V and J are TRBV5-1 and TRBJ2-1, with D possibly called TRBD1 or TRBD2 (5 bases each). Germline V CDR1 and CDR2: SGHRS, YFSETQ. This CDR3 region has 17 residues. With 4 bases removed from V and 0 bases from J, the gap between germline ends came to 17 bases. CDR3 bases: TGCGCCAGCAGCCCCTTGTCGGGGCTAAGCTCCTACAATGAGCAGTTCTTC. It yields the protein CASSPLSGLSSYNEQFF.

The gene calls are TRBV6-5 and TRBJ1-2; 9 bases map to TRBD1. This CDR3 has 13 residues. Germline V gene data show CDR1 as MNHEY and CDR2 as SVGAGI. V shed 4 bases and J 8 bases; nucleotides not matched to a gene: 5. CDR3 loop: CASSSLTGGGYTF. The CDR3 coding sequence is TGTGCCAGCAGTTCCCTAACAGGGGGCGGCTACACCTTC.

This chain joins TRBV9 and TRBJ1-6, with 9 bases lining up with TRBD1. The CDR3 runs 16 residues. Germline CDR1 reads SGDLS; CDR2 reads YYNGEE. The J segment lost 8 bases and the V segment lost 5 bases, leaving 11 bases of the junction unmatched. The CDR3 nucleotides read TGTGCCAGCAGAGAGGGGGGGGACAGGGTGGATTCACCCCTCCACTTT. It encodes CASREGGDRVDSPLHF. The full variable domain, in which reference TRBV9 and TRBJ1-6 provide the parts outside the CDR3, is DSGVTQTPKHLITATGQRVTLRCSPRSGDLSVYWYQQSLDQGLQFLIQYYNGEERAKGNILERFSAQQFPDLHSELNLSSLELGDSALYFCASREGGDRVDSPLHFGNGTRLTVT.

There are a few counts of this clonotype. The V and J genes are TRBV6-2 or TRBV6-3 and TRBJ2-7; D perhaps matches TRBD1 (5 bases). Germline assignment: CDR1 MNHEY and CDR2 SVGEGT. Between the trimmed V and J ends, which lost 0 bases and 4 bases, there was a span of 16 bases. The CDR3 is 16 residues long. The CDR3 loop reads CASSYSFSGARYEQYF. The CDR3 nucleotides read TGTGCCAGCAGTTACTCGTTTAGTGGGGCGCGATACGAGCAGTACTTC.

This clonotype was seen a few times. The gene calls are TRBV6-2 or TRBV6-3 and TRBJ2-3; D remains unclear. This CDR3 is built from 15 residues. Germline CDR1 is MNHEY and CDR2 is SVGEGT. Trimming left V 1 base short and J 3 bases short, with 11 bases between. DNA of the CDR3: TGTGCCAGCAGTTACTACGACGGACCAACAGATACGCAGTATTTT. Amino acids: CASSYYDGPTDTQYF.

V usage is TRBV9 and J usage is TRBJ2-6, with D possibly called TRBD1 or TRBD2 (5 bases each). The CDR3 runs to 15 residues. Germline values: CDR1 SGDLS, CDR2 YYNGEE. Trimming cost V 4 bases and J 0 bases, with 8 bases left between them. The CDR3 DNA follows: TGTGCCAGCAGCTCCGGGACCTCTGGGGCCAACGTCCTGACTTTC. It encodes CASSSGTSGANVLTF.

This clonotype was seen a handful of times. This chain links TRBV29-1 with TRBJ2-7; 7 bases are a match to TRBD1. The V and J ends lost 2 bases and 2 bases, in that order; junction bases with no gene match: 12. CDR3 length: 16 amino acids. In germline, CDR1 is SQVTM, CDR2 ANQGSEA. The CDR3 loop is CSVELSQTGFPYEQYF. CDR3 nucleotides: TGCAGCGTTGAATTATCTCAGACAGGGTTCCCCTACGAGCAGTACTTC.

In this sample, this clonotype turned up a few times. The chain employs TRBV5-4 and TRBJ2-2; no definite D call. The ends were cut back, 4 bases at V and 5 bases at J, with 9 bases in the middle. There are 13 residues in the CDR3. CDR1 is SGHNT and CDR2 is YYREEE in the germline V gene (reference sequence). CDR3 coding DNA: TGTGCCAGCAGCCGGGCCGGGACCGGGGAGCTGTTTTTT. Amino acid sequence: CASSRAGTGELFF.

This clonotype was observed a few times. This sequence joins TRBV7-7 and TRBJ2-1, with a weak D call TRBD2 (7 bases). Germline CDR1 and CDR2: SSHAT and FNYEAQ (reference sequence). The CDR3 contains 14 residues. The V gene lost 5 bases and the J gene lost 10 bases, with 18 bases spanning the gap. CDR3 sequence reads: CASSQHGGLGEQFF. Written as DNA, the CDR3 is TGTGCCAGCAGCCAGCACGGGGGGCTGGGGGAGCAGTTCTTC.

The chain is built from TRBV9 and TRBJ1-1; possible D gene TRBD1, 6 bases. CDR3 length: 14 amino acids. V gave up 1 base and J gave up 4 bases, with 11 bases separating them. In germline, CDR1 is SGDLS, CDR2 YYNGEE. The CDR3, as DNA: TGTGCCAGCAGCGTATCTACAGGGACCACTGAAGCTTTCTTT. Protein sequence: CASSVSTGTTEAFF. The full variable domain, rest sourced from reference TRBV9 and TRBJ1-1, is DSGVTQTPKHLITATGQRVTLRCSPRSGDLSVYWYQQSLDQGLQFLIQYYNGEERAKGNILERFSAQQFPDLHSELNLSSLELGDSALYFCASSVSTGTTEAFFGQGTRLTVV.

The J gene is TRBJ1-1, the V gene TRBV10-3, with TRBD1 matching 8 bases. The CDR3 covers 13 residues. CDR1 ENHRY and CDR2 SYGVKD come from the germline V gene. With 6 bases clipped from V and 5 bases from J, the junction kept 5 bases outside the gene matches. The CDR3 loop is CAISLTGVTEAFF. CDR3 nucleotides: TGTGCCATCAGCCTGACAGGGGTTACTGAAGCTTTCTTT.